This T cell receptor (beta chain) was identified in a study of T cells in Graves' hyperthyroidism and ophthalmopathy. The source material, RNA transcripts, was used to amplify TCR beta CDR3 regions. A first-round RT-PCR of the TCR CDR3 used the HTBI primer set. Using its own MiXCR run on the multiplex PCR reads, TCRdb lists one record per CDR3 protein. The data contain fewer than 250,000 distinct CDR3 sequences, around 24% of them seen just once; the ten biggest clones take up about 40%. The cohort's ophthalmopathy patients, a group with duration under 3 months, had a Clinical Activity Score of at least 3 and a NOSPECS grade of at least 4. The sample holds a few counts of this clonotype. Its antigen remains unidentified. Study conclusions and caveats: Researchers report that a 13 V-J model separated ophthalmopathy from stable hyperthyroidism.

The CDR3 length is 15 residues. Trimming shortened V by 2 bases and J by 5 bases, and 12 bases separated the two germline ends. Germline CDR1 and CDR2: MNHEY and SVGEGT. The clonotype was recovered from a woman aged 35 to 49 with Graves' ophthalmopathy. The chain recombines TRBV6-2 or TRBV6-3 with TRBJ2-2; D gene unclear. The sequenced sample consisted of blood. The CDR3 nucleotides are TGTGCCAGCAGTTACCCCTCTGACCAGACCGGGGAGCTGTTTTTT. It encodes CASSYPSDQTGELFF.